These 25 T cell receptor beta chains originate from one sample sequenced in a study of blood T cell dynamics during melanoma immunotherapy. The time point denotes: pre-treatment baseline. Produced via immunoSEQ multiplex PCR; TCRdb's table is partial and in-frame only. The profile shows almost 25,000 clones, roughly nine tenths of them singletons. This specimen was blood, taken from a patient treated with checkpoint blockade. These receptors were taken from a human donor with melanoma.

The chain is built from TRBV5-6 and TRBJ2-7; D possibly corresponds to TRBD2 (6 bases). V shed 2 bases and J shed 0 bases, with 9 bases lying between them. Per germline, CDR1 SGHDT and CDR2 YYEEEE. The length of the CDR3 is 14 residues. CDR3 amino acids: CASSFAGSSYEQYF. Written as DNA, the CDR3 is TGTGCCAGCAGCTTTGCGGGGTCCTCCTACGAGCAGTACTTC.

The chain uses TRBV7-3 and TRBJ2-7; D gene uncertain. The germline V gene encodes CDR1 SGHTA and CDR2 FQGTGA. Trimming removed 2 bases at V and 3 bases at J, with 8 bases between. The CDR3 spans 13 residues. Here the CDR3 reads CASSLDVDYEQYF. CDR3 sequence (DNA): TGTGCCAGCAGCTTAGATGTAGACTACGAGCAGTACTTC.

The rearrangement uses TRBV6-5 and TRBJ2-2; possible D gene TRBD2, 6 bases. The V end lost 0 bases, the J end lost 3 bases, and 11 bases lay between the germline ends. The CDR3 covers 16 residues. CDR1 and CDR2 (germline): MNHEY, SVGAGI. DNA of the CDR3: TGTGCCAGCAGTTACTCCGGGAGATGGGACACCGGGGAGCTGTTTTTT. This translates into CASSYSGRWDTGELFF.

This clone was observed a few times. V usage is TRBV18 and J usage is TRBJ1-3, with D perhaps TRBD1 (5 bases). V lost 8 bases to trimming and J lost 3 bases, with 17 bases between them. This CDR3 is built from 15 residues. The germline V gene encodes CDR1 KGHSH and CDR2 LQKENI. The CDR3 protein is CASTMGGERGNTIYF. The CDR3 nucleotides read TGTGCCAGCACCATGGGAGGGGAGCGTGGAAACACCATATATTTT.

This chain links TRBV30 with TRBJ2-7; 9 bases align to TRBD1. This CDR3 spans 14 amino acids. Unmatched junction bases numbered 2, after V lost 0 bases and J lost 2 bases. Germline V lookup: CDR1 GTSNPN, CDR2 SVGIG (reference sequence). CDR3 nucleotide sequence: TGTGCCTGGAGTGTCCGGGACAGGGCCTACGAGCAGTACTTC. Residues: CAWSVRDRAYEQYF.

This clone was seen a single time. V and J are TRBV19 and TRBJ2-2; no reliable D call. Trimming removed 3 bases at V and 2 bases at J, with 10 bases between. This CDR3 is 15 amino acids long. Germline V gives CDR1 LNHDA, CDR2 SQIVND (reference sequence). CDR3 region: CASSMLVANTGELFF. The DNA for the CDR3 is TGTGCCAGTAGTATGCTGGTCGCAAACACCGGGGAGCTGTTTTTT.

This rearrangement joins TRBV7-9 to TRBJ2-7; 7 bases are shared with TRBD2. Germline loops: CDR1 SEHNR, CDR2 FQNEAQ (reference sequence). J gave up 1 base and V 2 bases, and 2 bases lay outside the gene matches. CDR3 length: 14 residues. CDR3: CASSLTSESYEQYF. The CDR3 DNA is TGTGCCAGCAGCTTAACTAGCGAATCCTACGAGCAGTACTTC.

The V gene is TRBV15, the J gene TRBJ2-7; 8 nucleotides match TRBD1. Germline assignment: CDR1 LNHNV and CDR2 YYDKDF (reference sequence). The V segment lost 8 bases and the J segment 2 bases; nucleotides outside the gene matches: 8. The CDR3 length is 14 residues. The CDR3: CATGMTGDPYEQYF. Written as DNA, the CDR3 is TGTGCCACCGGAATGACAGGGGACCCCTACGAGCAGTACTTC.

The rearrangement links TRBV27 to TRBJ1-1; D is perhaps TRBD1 (5 bases). The germline gives CDR1 MNHEY, CDR2 SMNVEV (reference sequence). The CDR3 is made up of 14 amino acids. Trimming took 3 bases from V and 7 from J, leaving 15 bases between them. CDR3 loop: CASSLTWGSGEAFF. The CDR3 nucleotides read TGTGCCAGCAGTTTGACTTGGGGCTCTGGTGAAGCTTTCTTT.

This chain links TRBV11-3 with TRBJ1-1; no definite D call. CDR3 size: 14 residues. CDR1 and CDR2 (germline): SGHNT, YENEEA. The V end was cut by 3 bases, the J end by 3 bases, with 11 bases between. In DNA, the CDR3 is TGTGCCAGCAGCTTGTCTGGAAGGCACACTGAAGCTTTCTTT. This gives the protein CASSLSGRHTEAFF.

The gene calls are TRBV7-3 and TRBJ2-2, with TRBD1 identical over 7 bases. This CDR3 contains 12 residues. The junction had 1 base not matched to a gene; V was cut back by 5 bases and J by 7 bases. Germline V gene sequence: CDR1 SGHTA, CDR2 FQGTGA. In nucleotides, the CDR3 is TGTGCCAGCAGCCGGGACAGCGGGGAGCTGTTTTTT. This gives the protein CASSRDSGELFF.

J is TRBJ2-2 and V is TRBV5-4; 8 bases line up with TRBD1. J lost 5 bases, V lost 5 bases, and 11 bases had no gene match. The CDR3 is 16 residues long. From germline, CDR1 is SGHNT and CDR2 YYREEE (reference sequence). The CDR3 nucleotides are TGTGCCAGCAGTCCTGGTGGACAGGGAGGAACCGGGGAGCTGTTTTTT. This gives the protein CASSPGGQGGTGELFF.

V and J are TRBV28 and TRBJ2-7; no reliable D call. The CDR3 totals 11 residues. The V end was cut by 3 bases, the J end by 4 bases, with 4 bases between. Per germline, CDR1 MDHEN and CDR2 SYDVKM. CDR3 nucleotides: TGTGCCAGCAGTTTTGGGTACGAGCAGTACTTC. Translated, it gives CASSFGYEQYF.

The chain employs TRBV6-5 and TRBJ1-2; tentative D call: TRBD1 (5 bases). Looked up from germline, CDR1 is MNHEY and CDR2 is SVGAGI. Trimming removed 2 bases from V and 8 bases from J, with 12 bases in between. This CDR3 contains 13 residues. The CDR3 nucleotides read TGTGCCAGCAGTTACGGGGCAGCACGCGGCTACACCTTC. It is translated as CASSYGAARGYTF.

About this clone itself: Its ends do not fully match the called genes, so a read error is possible. The V call is TRBV5-1, the J call TRBJ2-7; either TRBD1 or TRBD2 may supply D (5 bases each). Germline V gene lookup returns CDR1 SGHRS and CDR2 YFSETQ. The CDR3 contains 15 residues. CDR3 sequence reads: CASSLGNPGRSEQYF. Written as DNA, the CDR3 is TGCGCCAGCAGTTTGGGGAACCCGGGGCGCTCCGAGCAGTACTTC.

This chain uses TRBV11-3 with TRBJ1-1; no clear D gene. Per germline, CDR1 SGHNT and CDR2 YENEEA. The CDR3 length is 13 residues. V lost 1 base to trimming and J lost 6 bases, with 9 bases between them. CDR3 nucleotide sequence: TGTGCCAGCAGCTTAGTTCTGACGGCTGAAGCTTTCTTT. Residues: CASSLVLTAEAFF.

The rearrangement joins TRBV9 to TRBJ2-5; perhaps TRBD2 as D (5 bases). Trimming pared 0 bases from V and 5 bases from J, leaving 17 bases between. Germline V gene data show CDR1 as SGDLS and CDR2 as YYNGEE. The CDR3 extends over 16 amino acids. CDR3 amino acids: CASSVGGELVSETQYF. The CDR3 bases are TGTGCCAGCAGCGTAGGGGGAGAATTGGTCTCCGAGACCCAGTACTTC.

V gene TRBV5-1 combines with J gene TRBJ2-7; D is perhaps TRBD1 or TRBD2 (6 bases each). This CDR3 is 18 amino acids long. Trimming removed 0 bases at V and 4 bases at J, with 23 bases between. Germline V lookup: CDR1 SGHRS, CDR2 YFSETQ. The CDR3 is CASSLGGATALNGYEQYF. CDR3 DNA sequence: TGCGCCAGCAGCTTGGGGGGGGCGACAGCACTAAATGGTTACGAGCAGTACTTC.

This clone showed up just once. This chain connects TRBV7-3 to TRBJ2-5; 11 bases are a match to TRBD2. CDR1 and CDR2 from the germline V gene are SGHTA and FQGTGA. The trim removed 5 bases at V and 5 bases at J, leaving 1 base unmatched. The CDR3 loop spans 13 amino acids. The DNA of the CDR3 is TGTGCCAGCAGCCGACTAGCGGGGGAGACCCAGTACTTC. Protein product: CASSRLAGETQYF.

The CDR3 loop is CASSLEGLVGEQYF. DNA for the CDR3: TGTGCCAGCAGCTTGGAGGGACTAGTTGGCGAGCAGTACTTC. The chain links TRBV5-4 to TRBJ2-7, with 8 bases fitting TRBD2. After removal of 0 bases from V and 6 bases from J, the junction contained 5 bases not matched to a gene. The CDR3 has 14 amino acids. Per germline, CDR1 SGHNT and CDR2 YYREEE (reference sequence).

This rearrangement joins TRBV6-1 to TRBJ2-5; 7 bases are a match to TRBD1. Germline V CDR1 and CDR2: MNHNS, SASEGT. CDR3 length: 14 amino acids. Unmatched junction bases numbered 3, after V lost 5 bases and J lost 0 bases. DNA of the CDR3: TGTGCCAGCAGTCCACAGGGGAACCAAGAGACCCAGTACTTC. Its translation is CASSPQGNQETQYF.

The chain combines TRBV5-6 with TRBJ2-3; 12 bases are shared with TRBD2. The junction had 4 bases not matched to a gene; V was cut back by 2 bases and J by 6 bases. Per the germline V gene, CDR1 is SGHDT and CDR2 is YYEEEE. The CDR3 is 15 residues long. The CDR3 region is CASSFRLAGVDTQYF. CDR3 coding DNA: TGTGCCAGCAGCTTCAGACTAGCGGGGGTGGATACGCAGTATTTT.

The chain carries TRBV10-3 and TRBJ2-3, with D tentatively TRBD2 (5 bases). The germline CDR1 and CDR2 sequences are ENHRY and SYGVKD. This CDR3 contains 13 residues. Between the trimmed V and J ends, which lost 10 bases and 0 bases, there was a span of 11 bases. In DNA form, the CDR3 reads TGTGCCACCACTAGGACTAGCACAGATACGCAGTATTTT. Its translation is CATTRTSTDTQYF.

This chain connects TRBV5-1 to TRBJ1-2, with D unresolved. This CDR3 is 13 amino acids long. Germline assignment: CDR1 SGHRS and CDR2 YFSETQ. V was shortened by 1 base and J by 8 bases, with 12 bases between the two germline ends. DNA of the CDR3: TGCGCCAGCAGCTTGCAGTGGGGTGGGGGCTACACCTTC. This codes for CASSLQWGGGYTF.

This chain connects TRBV28 to TRBJ2-7, with D perhaps TRBD1 or TRBD2 (5 bases each). Germline CDR1 is MDHEN and CDR2 is SYDVKM. This CDR3 spans 12 amino acids. The V end lost 10 bases, the J end lost 6 bases, and 16 bases lay between the germline ends. The CDR3 is CATRGPGGEQYF. The DNA of the CDR3 is TGTGCCACCCGGGGCCCTGGCGGCGAGCAGTACTTC.